These T cell receptor beta chains were read from a single sample in a study of T-cell memory formation after mild COVID-19. From the 5' RACE reads, TCRdb called clonotypes with MiXCR, one entry per CDR3 protein. The top ten clones hold approximately 8.4% of a sample with 500,000 to 650,000 distinct CDR3 sequences, 20% to 25% of them seen once. Sequencing was performed on PBMCs or a T cell subset sorted from them (not recorded which). Receptors originate from an adult woman who had mild COVID-19 (a few samples of this study predate the infection). Cell type and time point are not known. Each CDR3 is given with its conserved first and last residue. Fields, in order: J gene, clone size, D gene, V gene, CDR3 length, CDR3 protein, CDR3 DNA. D genes are given only for firm matches. Clone size, where shown, is once, few, many, or a class for clones that have expanded.

TRBJ2-7 . . TRBV9 15 CASSVEGGHTYEQYF TGTGCCAGCAGCGTAGAGGGGGGACACACCTACGAGCAGTACTTC
TRBJ2-7 . TRBD1 TRBV28 16 CASSFLGQGLSYEQYF TGTGCCAGCAGTTTTCTCGGACAGGGCCTTTCCTACGAGCAGTACTTC
TRBJ2-7 . TRBD1 TRBV25-1 14 CASSGWTGLNEQYF TGTGCCAGCAGTGGGTGGACAGGGCTGAACGAGCAGTACTTC
TRBJ2-1 . TRBD2 TRBV2 17 CASSERTSGLVGNEQFF TGTGCCAGCAGTGAGAGGACTAGCGGACTTGTGGGGAATGAGCAGTTCTTC
TRBJ1-3 . . TRBV5-1 17 CASSLDRAGSSGNTIYF TGCGCCAGCAGCTTGGACCGTGCGGGAAGCTCTGGAAACACCATATATTTT
TRBJ1-2 few TRBD1 TRBV20-1 15 CSARTLGQGGYGYTF TGCAGTGCTAGAACTTTAGGGCAGGGGGGCTATGGCTACACCTTC
TRBJ2-3 . TRBD2 TRBV25-1 16 CASSDPGTSGADTQYF TGTGCCAGCAGTGACCCTGGGACTAGCGGGGCGGATACGCAGTATTTT
TRBJ2-7 . . TRBV7-9 13 CASSNRDRYEQYF TGTGCCAGCAGCAACCGGGATCGGTACGAGCAGTACTTC
TRBJ1-2 few TRBD1 TRBV11-2 13 CASSIDRGHGYTF TGTGCCAGCAGCATCGACAGGGGTCATGGCTACACCTTC
TRBJ2-6 . . TRBV19 14 CASSKGTGANVLTF TGTGCCAGTAGTAAGGGTACTGGGGCCAACGTCCTGACTTTC
TRBJ2-3 few TRBD2 TRBV29-1 15 CSVEGLADYTDTQYF TGCAGCGTTGAAGGGCTAGCGGATTACACAGATACGCAGTATTTT
TRBJ2-5 once . TRBV19 13 CASSNETPETQYF TGTGCCAGTAGTAATGAAACACCGGAGACCCAGTACTTC
TRBJ2-2 . . TRBV7-2 16 CASSFTGRLNTGELFF TGTGCCAGCAGCTTCACGGGGAGGTTGAACACCGGGGAGCTGTTTTTT
TRBJ1-5 . . TRBV3-1 13 CASSQGGFQPQHF TGTGCCAGCAGCCAAGGGGGGTTTCAGCCCCAGCATTTT
TRBJ2-7 . . TRBV29-1 14 CSVEVGGGSYEQYF TGCAGCGTTGAAGTCGGAGGGGGCAGCTACGAGCAGTACTTC
TRBJ2-5 many . TRBV4-2 12 CASSQELQTQYF TGTGCCAGCAGCCAAGAACTTCAGACCCAGTACTTC
TRBJ2-7 few TRBD1 TRBV20-1 14 CSARNRQGPYEQYF TGCAGTGCTAGAAACCGACAGGGGCCCTACGAGCAGTACTTC
TRBJ2-1 many TRBD2 TRBV24-1 15 CATSRAGVGYNEQFF TGTGCCACCAGTCGAGCGGGAGTTGGTTACAATGAGCAGTTCTTC
TRBJ2-7 few TRBD2 TRBV20-1 14 CSARLAGGVAEQYF TGCAGTGCTAGATTAGCGGGAGGGGTCGCCGAGCAGTACTTC
TRBJ2-1 few TRBD2 TRBV12-3/TRBV12-4 14 CASSLTSGDNEQFF TGTGCCAGCAGTTTGACTAGCGGTGACAATGAGCAGTTCTTC
TRBJ2-7 few . TRBV4-1 13 CASSQWGWDEQYF TGCGCCAGCAGCCAATGGGGGTGGGACGAGCAGTACTTC
TRBJ2-1 few . TRBV25-1 14 CASSETSGGHEQFF TGTGCCAGCAGTGAGACCTCAGGGGGGCACGAGCAGTTCTTC
TRBJ2-3 few . TRBV12-5 17 CASGLPRGPIGTDTQYF TGTGCTAGTGGTTTGCCGCGAGGTCCCATCGGAACAGATACGCAGTATTTT
TRBJ1-4 . . TRBV4-1 13 CASSQLLNEKLFF TGCGCCAGCAGCCAATTACTGAATGAAAAACTGTTTTTT
TRBJ1-1 . TRBD1 TRBV6-2/TRBV6-3 16 CASSSNRDRVGTEAFF TGTGCCAGCAGTTCGAACCGGGACAGGGTTGGCACTGAAGCTTTCTTT
TRBJ2-3 . . TRBV5-1 13 CASTTRRTDTQYF TGCGCCAGCACCACCCGTAGAACAGATACGCAGTATTTT
TRBJ2-2 . . TRBV12-3/TRBV12-4 15 CASSPRQGGDGELFF TGTGCCAGCAGTCCTAGACAGGGAGGGGACGGGGAGCTGTTTTTT
TRBJ1-1 few TRBD1 TRBV12-3/TRBV12-4 15 CASSPGTGLHTEAFF TGTGCCAGCAGTCCCGGGACAGGGTTGCACACTGAAGCTTTCTTT